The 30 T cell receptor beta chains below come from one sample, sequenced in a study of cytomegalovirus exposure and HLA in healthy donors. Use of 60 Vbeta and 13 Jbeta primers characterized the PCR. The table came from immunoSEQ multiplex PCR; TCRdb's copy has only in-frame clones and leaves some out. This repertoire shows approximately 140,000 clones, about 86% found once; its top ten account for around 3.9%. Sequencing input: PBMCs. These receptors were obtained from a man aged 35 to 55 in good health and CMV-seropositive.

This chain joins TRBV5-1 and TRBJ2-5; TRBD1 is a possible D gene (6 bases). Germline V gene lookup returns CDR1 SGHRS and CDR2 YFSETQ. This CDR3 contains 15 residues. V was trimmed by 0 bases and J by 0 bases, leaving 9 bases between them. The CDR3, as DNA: TGCGCCAGCAGCTTGGCCCCAGGGGACCAAGAGACCCAGTACTTC. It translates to CASSLAPGDQETQYF.

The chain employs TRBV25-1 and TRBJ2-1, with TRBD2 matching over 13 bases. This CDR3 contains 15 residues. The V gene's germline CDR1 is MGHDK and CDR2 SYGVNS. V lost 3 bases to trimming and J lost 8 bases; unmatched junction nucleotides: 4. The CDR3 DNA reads TGTGCCAGCAGTGACCCGGGACTAGCGGGGTATGAGCAGTTCTTC. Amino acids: CASSDPGLAGYEQFF.

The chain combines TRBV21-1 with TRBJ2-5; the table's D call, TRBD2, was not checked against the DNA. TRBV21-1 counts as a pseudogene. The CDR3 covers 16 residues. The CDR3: CASSWKVGEDQETQYF. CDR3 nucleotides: TGTGCCAGCAGCTGGAAAGTAGGTGAGGACCAAGAGACCCAGTACTTC.

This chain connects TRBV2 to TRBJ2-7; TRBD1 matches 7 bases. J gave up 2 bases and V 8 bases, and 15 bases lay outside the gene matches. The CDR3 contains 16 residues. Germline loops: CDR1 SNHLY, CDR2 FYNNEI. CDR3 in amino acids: CASADPRDSKPYEQYF. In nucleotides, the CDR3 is TGTGCCAGCGCCGACCCCCGGGACAGTAAACCCTACGAGCAGTACTTC.

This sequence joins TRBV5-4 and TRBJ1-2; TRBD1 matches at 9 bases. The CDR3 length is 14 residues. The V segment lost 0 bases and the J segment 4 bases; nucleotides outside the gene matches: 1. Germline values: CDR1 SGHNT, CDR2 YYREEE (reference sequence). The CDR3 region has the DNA TGTGCCAGCAGCTTGGGGACAGGGGCCTATGGCTACACCTTC. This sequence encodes CASSLGTGAYGYTF.

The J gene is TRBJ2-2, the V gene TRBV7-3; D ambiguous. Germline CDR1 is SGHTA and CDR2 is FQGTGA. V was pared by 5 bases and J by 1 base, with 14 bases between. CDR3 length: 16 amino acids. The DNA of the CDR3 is TGTGCCAGCAGCCGCAATGAGGCGATGAACACCGGGGAGCTGTTTTTT. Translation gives CASSRNEAMNTGELFF.

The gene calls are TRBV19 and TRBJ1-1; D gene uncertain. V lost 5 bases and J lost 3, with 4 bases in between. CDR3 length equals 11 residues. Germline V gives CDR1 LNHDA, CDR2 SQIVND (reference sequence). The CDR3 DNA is TGTGCCAGTAGTTATTACACTGAAGCTTTCTTT. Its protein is CASSYYTEAFF.

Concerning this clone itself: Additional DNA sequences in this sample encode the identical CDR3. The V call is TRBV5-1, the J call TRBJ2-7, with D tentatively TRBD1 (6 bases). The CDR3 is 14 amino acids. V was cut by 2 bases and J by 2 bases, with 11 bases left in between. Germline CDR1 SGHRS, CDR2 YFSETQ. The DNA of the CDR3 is TGCGCCAGCAGCTTTTCAGGGGAAACCTACGAGCAGTACTTC. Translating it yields CASSFSGETYEQYF.

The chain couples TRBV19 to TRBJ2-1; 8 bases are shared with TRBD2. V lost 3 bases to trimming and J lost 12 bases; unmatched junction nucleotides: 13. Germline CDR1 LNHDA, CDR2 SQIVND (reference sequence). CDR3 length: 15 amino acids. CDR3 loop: CASSIGGYSGSRQFF. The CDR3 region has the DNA TGTGCCAGTAGTATTGGGGGGTACAGCGGGAGTCGGCAGTTCTTC.

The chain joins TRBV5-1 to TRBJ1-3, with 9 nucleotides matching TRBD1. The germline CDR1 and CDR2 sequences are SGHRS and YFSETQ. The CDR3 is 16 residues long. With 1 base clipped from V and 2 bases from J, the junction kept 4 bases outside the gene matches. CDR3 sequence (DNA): TGCGCCAGCAGCTTGAGAGGGACAGGGACTGGAAACACCATATATTTT. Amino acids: CASSLRGTGTGNTIYF.

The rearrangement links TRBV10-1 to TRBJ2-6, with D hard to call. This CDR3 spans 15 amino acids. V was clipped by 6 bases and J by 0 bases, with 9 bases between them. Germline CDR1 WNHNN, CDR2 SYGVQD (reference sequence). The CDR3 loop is CASSAGGSGANVLTF. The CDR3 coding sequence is TGCGCCAGCAGCGCCGGCGGCTCTGGGGCCAACGTCCTGACTTTC.

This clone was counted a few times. CDR3 DNA sequence: TGTGCCAGCACCTTCACATATTTGGGGGCCAGGTACGGTGAGCAGTTCTTC. Translating gives CASTFTYLGARYGEQFF. J is TRBJ2-1 and V is TRBV27; D possibly corresponds to TRBD1 (6 bases). The CDR3 totals 17 residues. Trimming shortened V by 7 bases and J by 9 bases, and 28 bases separated the two germline ends. Looked up from germline, CDR1 is MNHEY and CDR2 is SMNVEV (reference sequence).

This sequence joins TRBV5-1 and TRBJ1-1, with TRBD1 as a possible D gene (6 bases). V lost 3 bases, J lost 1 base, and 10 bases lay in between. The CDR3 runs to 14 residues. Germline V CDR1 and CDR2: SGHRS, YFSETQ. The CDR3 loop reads CASSSWTANTEAFF. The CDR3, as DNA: TGCGCCAGCAGCTCCTGGACAGCGAACACTGAAGCTTTCTTT.

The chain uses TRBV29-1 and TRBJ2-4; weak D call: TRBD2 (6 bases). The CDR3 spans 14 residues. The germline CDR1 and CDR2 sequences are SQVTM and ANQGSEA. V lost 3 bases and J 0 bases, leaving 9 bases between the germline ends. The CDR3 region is CSVEEGLAKNIQYF. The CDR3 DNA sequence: TGCAGCGTTGAGGAGGGACTAGCCAAAAACATTCAGTACTTC.

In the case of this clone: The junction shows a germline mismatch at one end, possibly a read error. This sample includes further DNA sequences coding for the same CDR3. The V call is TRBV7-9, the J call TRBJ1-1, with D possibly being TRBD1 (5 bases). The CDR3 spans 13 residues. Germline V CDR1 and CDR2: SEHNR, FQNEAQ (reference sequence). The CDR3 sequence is CSSSSQGNTEAFF. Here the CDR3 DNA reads TGTTCCAGCAGTTCGCAGGGGAACACTGAAGCTTTCTTT. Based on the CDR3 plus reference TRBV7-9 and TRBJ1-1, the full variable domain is DTGVSQNPRHKITKRGQNVTFRCDPISEHNRLYWYRQTLGQGPEFLTYFQNEAQLEKSRLLSDRFSAERPKGSFSTLEIQRTEQGDSAMYLCSSSSQGNTEAFFGQGTRLTVV.

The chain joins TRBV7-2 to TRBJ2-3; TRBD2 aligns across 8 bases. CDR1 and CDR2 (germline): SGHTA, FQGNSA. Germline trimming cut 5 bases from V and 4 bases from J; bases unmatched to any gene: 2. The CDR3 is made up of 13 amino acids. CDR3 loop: CASSRGGPDTQYF. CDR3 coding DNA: TGTGCCAGCAGCCGGGGGGGCCCAGATACGCAGTATTTT.

The CDR3 reads CASSPGLAGVVDTQYF. The CDR3 DNA reads as TGCGCCAGCAGCCCGGGACTAGCGGGGGTAGTAGATACGCAGTATTTT. The chain joins TRBV5-1 to TRBJ2-3; TRBD2 aligns across 14 bases. CDR3 length: 16 residues. CDR1 SGHRS and CDR2 YFSETQ come from the germline V gene. The V gene end was trimmed by 4 bases and the J gene end by 5 bases; junction bases not matched to a gene: 6.

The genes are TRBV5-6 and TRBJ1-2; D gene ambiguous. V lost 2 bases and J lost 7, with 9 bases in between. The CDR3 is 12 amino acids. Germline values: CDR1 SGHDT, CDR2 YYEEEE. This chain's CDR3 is CASSFAGGGYTF. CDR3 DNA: TGTGCCAGCAGCTTCGCGGGTGGTGGCTACACCTTC. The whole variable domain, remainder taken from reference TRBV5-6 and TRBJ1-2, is DAGVTQSPTHLIKTRGQQVTLRCSPKSGHDTVSWYQQALGQGPQFIFQYYEEEERQRGNFPDRFSGHQFPNYSSELNVNALLLGDSALYLCASSFAGGGYTFGSGTRLTVV.

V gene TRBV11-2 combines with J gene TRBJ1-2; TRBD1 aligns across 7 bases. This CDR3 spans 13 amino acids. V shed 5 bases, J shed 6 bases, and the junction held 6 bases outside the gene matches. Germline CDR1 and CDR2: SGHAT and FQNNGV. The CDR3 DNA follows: TGTGCCAGCAGCCCTACTGGACAGGATGGCTACACCTTC. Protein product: CASSPTGQDGYTF.

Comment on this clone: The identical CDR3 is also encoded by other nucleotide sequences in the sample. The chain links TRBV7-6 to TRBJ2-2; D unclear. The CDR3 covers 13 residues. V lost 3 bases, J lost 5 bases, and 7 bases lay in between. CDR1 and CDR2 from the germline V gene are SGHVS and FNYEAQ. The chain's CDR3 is CASSFSGTGELFF. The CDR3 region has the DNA TGTGCCAGCAGCTTTTCCGGGACCGGGGAGCTGTTTTTT. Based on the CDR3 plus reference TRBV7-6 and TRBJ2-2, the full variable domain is GAGVSQSPRYKVTKRGQDVALRCDPISGHVSLYWYRQALGQGPEFLTYFNYEAQQDKSGLPNDRFSAERPEGSISTLTIQRTEQRDSAMYRCASSFSGTGELFFGEGSRLTVL.

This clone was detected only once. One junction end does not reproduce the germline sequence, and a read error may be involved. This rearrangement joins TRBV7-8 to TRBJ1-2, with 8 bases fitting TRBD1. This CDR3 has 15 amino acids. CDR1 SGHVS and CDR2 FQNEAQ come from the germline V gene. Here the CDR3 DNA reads TGTGCCAGCAGCTTTCGCGGACAGGGTCCTTATGGCCACACCTTC. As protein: CASSFRGQGPYGHTF.

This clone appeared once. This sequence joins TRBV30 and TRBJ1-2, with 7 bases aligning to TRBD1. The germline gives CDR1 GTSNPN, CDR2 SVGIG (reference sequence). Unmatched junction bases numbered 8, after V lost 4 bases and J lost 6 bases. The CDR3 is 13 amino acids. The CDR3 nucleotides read TGTGCCTGGACCCCAGGGGGTCTTCATGGCTACACCTTC. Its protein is CAWTPGGLHGYTF.

The DNA for the CDR3 is TGTGCCAGCAGCTTAGTCTCAGGGGGTGAAAAACTGTTTTTT. Protein product: CASSLVSGGEKLFF. The rearrangement links TRBV7-2 to TRBJ1-4; 7 nucleotides match TRBD1. Losses at the gene ends were 1 base for V and 7 bases for J; bases not matched to a gene: 3. The CDR3 is 14 residues long. Germline CDR1 SGHTA, CDR2 FQGNSA.

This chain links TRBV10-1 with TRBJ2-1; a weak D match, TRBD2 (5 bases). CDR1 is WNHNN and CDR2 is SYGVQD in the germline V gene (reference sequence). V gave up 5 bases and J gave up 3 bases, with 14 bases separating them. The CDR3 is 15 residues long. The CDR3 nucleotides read TGCGCCAGCAGTCCGACGGGGTATAGCTACAATGAGCAGTTCTTC. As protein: CASSPTGYSYNEQFF.

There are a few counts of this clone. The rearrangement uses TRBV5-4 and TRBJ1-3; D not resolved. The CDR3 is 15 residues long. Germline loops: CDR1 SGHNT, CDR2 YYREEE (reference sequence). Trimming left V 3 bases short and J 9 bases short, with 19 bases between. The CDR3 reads CASSSEPTSGGTIYF. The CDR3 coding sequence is TGTGCCAGCAGCTCGGAACCTACCTCGGGTGGCACCATATATTTT.

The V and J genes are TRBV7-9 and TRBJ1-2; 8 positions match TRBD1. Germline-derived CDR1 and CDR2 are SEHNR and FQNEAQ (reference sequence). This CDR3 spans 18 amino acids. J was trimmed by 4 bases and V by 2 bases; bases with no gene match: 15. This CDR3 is CASSLYGQGPLVRYGYTF. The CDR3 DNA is TGTGCCAGCAGCTTATATGGACAGGGACCATTAGTCCGCTATGGCTACACCTTC.

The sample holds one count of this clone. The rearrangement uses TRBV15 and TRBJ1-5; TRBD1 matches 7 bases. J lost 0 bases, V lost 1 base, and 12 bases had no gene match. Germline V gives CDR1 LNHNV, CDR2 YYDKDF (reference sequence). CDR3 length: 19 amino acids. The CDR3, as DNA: TGTGCCACCAGCAGAGGAGGAAGGGGACAGCAATATAGCAATCAGCCCCAGCATTTT. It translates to CATSRGGRGQQYSNQPQHF.

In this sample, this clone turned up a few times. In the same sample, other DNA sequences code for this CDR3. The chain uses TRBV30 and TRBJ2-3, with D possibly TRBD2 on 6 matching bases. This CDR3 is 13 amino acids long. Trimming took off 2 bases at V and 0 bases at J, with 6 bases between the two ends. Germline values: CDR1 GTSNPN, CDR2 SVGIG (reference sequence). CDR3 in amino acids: CAWSRGSTDTQYF. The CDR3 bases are TGTGCCTGGAGTCGGGGGAGCACAGATACGCAGTATTTT.

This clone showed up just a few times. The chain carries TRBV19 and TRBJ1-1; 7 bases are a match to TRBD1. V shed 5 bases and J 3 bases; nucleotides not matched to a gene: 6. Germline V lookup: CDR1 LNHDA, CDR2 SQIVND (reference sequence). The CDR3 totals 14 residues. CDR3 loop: CASSWARGDTEAFF. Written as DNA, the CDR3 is TGTGCCAGTAGTTGGGCCAGGGGGGACACTGAAGCTTTCTTT.

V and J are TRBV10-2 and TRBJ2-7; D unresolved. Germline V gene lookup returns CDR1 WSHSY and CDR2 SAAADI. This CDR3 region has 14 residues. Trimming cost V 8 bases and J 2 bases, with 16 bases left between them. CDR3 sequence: CASASGGPPYEQYF. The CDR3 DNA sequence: TGCGCCAGCGCGTCTGGTGGGCCCCCCTACGAGCAGTACTTC.